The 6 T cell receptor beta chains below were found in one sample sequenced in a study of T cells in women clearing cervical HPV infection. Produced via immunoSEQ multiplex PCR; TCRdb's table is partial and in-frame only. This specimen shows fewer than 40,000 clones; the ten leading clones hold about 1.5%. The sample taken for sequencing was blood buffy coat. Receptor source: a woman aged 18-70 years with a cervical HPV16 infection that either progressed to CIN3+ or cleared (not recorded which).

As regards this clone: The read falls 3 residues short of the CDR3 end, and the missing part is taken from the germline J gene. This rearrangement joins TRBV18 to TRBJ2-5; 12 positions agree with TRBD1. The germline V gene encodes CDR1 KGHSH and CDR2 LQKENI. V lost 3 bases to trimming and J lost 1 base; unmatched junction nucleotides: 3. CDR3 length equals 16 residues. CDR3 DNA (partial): TGTGCCAGCTCACCGGGACAGGGGGCTGTCCAAGAGACC. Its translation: CASSPGQGAVQET. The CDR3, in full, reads CASSPGQGAVQETQYF.

CDR3 bases read: TGTGCCAGTAGTGCGGAGGACAGGGGGCGAGTCTATGGC. Translated, it gives CASSAEDRGRVYG. From start to end, the CDR3 is CASSAEDRGRVYGYTF. The V and J genes are TRBV19 and TRBJ1-2; 11 positions agree with TRBD1. The CDR3 end is not reached by the read, which stops 3 residues before it; the germline J gene fills it in. The CDR3 has 16 amino acids. J lost 4 bases, V lost 5 bases, and 9 bases had no gene match. Germline loops: CDR1 LNHDA, CDR2 SQIVND (reference sequence).

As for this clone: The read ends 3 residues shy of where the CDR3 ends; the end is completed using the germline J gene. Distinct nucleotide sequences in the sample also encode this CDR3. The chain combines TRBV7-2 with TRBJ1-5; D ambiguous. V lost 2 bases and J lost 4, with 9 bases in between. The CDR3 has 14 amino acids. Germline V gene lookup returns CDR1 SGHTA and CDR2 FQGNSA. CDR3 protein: CASSLRGKNQPQHF. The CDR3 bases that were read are TGTGCCAGCAGCTTACGTGGCAAAAATCAGCCC.

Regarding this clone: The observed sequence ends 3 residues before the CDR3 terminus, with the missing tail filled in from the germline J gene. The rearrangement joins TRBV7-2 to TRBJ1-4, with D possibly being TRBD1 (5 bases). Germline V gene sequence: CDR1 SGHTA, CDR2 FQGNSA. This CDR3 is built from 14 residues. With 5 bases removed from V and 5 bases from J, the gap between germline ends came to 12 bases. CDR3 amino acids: CASSLRVKNEKLFF. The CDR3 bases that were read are TGTGCCAGCAGCCTCAGGGTTAAGAATGAAAAA.

The CDR3 loop is CASSSAGGNEQFF. Partial CDR3 DNA: TGTGCCAGCAGCTCCGCGGGAGGGAATGAG. The chain recombines TRBV7-3 with TRBJ2-1; 9 bases map to TRBD2. The read terminates 3 residues before the CDR3 end, so the remaining end is supplied by the germline J gene. Germline CDR1 SGHTA, CDR2 FQGTGA. This CDR3 region has 13 residues. Trimming cost V 4 bases and J 7 bases; bases outside gene matches: 2.

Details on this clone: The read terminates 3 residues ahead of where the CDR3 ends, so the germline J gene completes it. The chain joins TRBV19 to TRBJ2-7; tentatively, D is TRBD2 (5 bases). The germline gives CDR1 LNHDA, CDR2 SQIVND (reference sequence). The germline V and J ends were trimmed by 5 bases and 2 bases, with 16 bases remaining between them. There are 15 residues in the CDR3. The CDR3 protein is CASSSAAGETYEQYF. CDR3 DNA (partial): TGTGCCAGTAGTTCCGCGGCCGGGGAAACCTACGAG. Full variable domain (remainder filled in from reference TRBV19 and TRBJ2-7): DGGITQSPKYLFRKEGQNVTLSCEQNLNHDAMYWYRQDPGQGLRLIYYSQIVNDFQKGDIAEGYSVSREKKESFPLTVTSAQKNPTAFYLCASSSAAGETYEQYFGPGTRLTVT.